The next 23 T cell receptor beta chains were all read from a single sample in a study of blood T cells in healthy people across ages. The authors ran a second PCR of about 6 to 11 cycles using a sample-barcoded 5' primer and a J-beta primer mix. One entry per CDR3 protein, called by TCRdb with MiXCR from the 5' RACE reads. Of about 1.4 million distinct CDR3 sequences detected, 45% to 70% appear once; the ten largest clones hold roughly 6.3%. Sequences were obtained from blood. The source is a man aged 18-30 years in good health.

As regards this clonotype: One end of the junction fails to match germline, which may point to a read error. The chain joins TRBV4-1 to TRBJ2-1; TRBD1 agrees at 7 bases. From germline, CDR1 is MGHRA and CDR2 YSYEKL. The CDR3 consists of 14 residues. The CDR3 loop is CASSPDRGGNGQFF. The CDR3, as DNA: TGCGCCAGCAGCCCTGACCGAGGGGGCAATGGGCAGTTCTTC.

The chain has TRBV27 and TRBJ1-1, with no clear D. The CDR3 has 13 residues. Germline V CDR1 and CDR2: MNHEY, SMNVEV (reference sequence). V dropped 6 bases and J dropped 6 bases, with 14 bases sitting between them. DNA for the CDR3: TGTGCCAGCAGGTGGGCAGGTCGGTCTGAAGCTTTCTTT. Translated, it gives CASRWAGRSEAFF.

The rearrangement joins TRBV5-1 to TRBJ2-1; a weak D match, TRBD2 (5 bases). Germline V gene data show CDR1 as SGHRS and CDR2 as YFSETQ. This CDR3 is built from 14 residues. V was cut by 2 bases and J by 9 bases, with 15 bases left in between. In DNA, the CDR3 is TGCGCCAGCAGCTTACTAGATCCACAATTTGAGCAGTTCTTC. This gives the protein CASSLLDPQFEQFF.

This sequence joins TRBV25-1 and TRBJ2-1, with D uncertain. The CDR3 totals 12 residues. The V end lost 5 bases, the J end lost 9 bases, and 11 bases lay between the germline ends. Germline lookup yields CDR1 MGHDK and CDR2 SYGVNS. The chain's CDR3 is CASSRRWGEQFF. CDR3 in DNA: TGTGCCAGCAGTCGTCGGTGGGGTGAGCAGTTCTTC.

The rearrangement joins TRBV3-1 to TRBJ2-3, with D perhaps TRBD1 or TRBD2 (6 bases each). Germline V gene lookup returns CDR1 LGHDT and CDR2 YNNKEL (reference sequence). The CDR3 runs 18 residues. The V end was cut by 0 bases, the J end by 6 bases, with 22 bases between. CDR3 sequence reads: CASSQDKGGGVSGDTQYF. As DNA, the CDR3 is TGTGCCAGCAGCCAAGATAAAGGAGGGGGTGTCAGTGGCGATACGCAGTATTTT.

This chain connects TRBV6-1 to TRBJ2-5; 8 nucleotides agree with TRBD2. The germline V gene has CDR1 MNHNS and CDR2 SASEGT. The CDR3 has 14 amino acids. V shed 3 bases, J shed 5 bases, and the junction held 5 bases outside the gene matches. The CDR3 region has the DNA TGTGCCAGCAGTGACGGGGGGGCGTGGGAGACCCAGTACTTC. Translated, it gives CASSDGGAWETQYF.

V and J are TRBV7-2 and TRBJ2-7; TRBD2 is a possible D gene (6 bases). TRBJ2-5 explains the end of the DNA better; the J call may be wrong. Germline CDR1 reads SGHTA; CDR2 reads FQGNSA. The CDR3 runs to 15 residues. DNA of the CDR3: TGTGCCAGCAGCGGCGGATATGGCGGGGCAGAGACCCAGTACTTC. It translates to CASSGGYGGAETQYF.

V and J are TRBV29-1 and TRBJ2-1; D ambiguous. The CDR3 spans 12 residues. Trimming shortened V by 2 bases and J by 10 bases, and 12 bases separated the two germline ends. Looked up from germline, CDR1 is SQVTM and CDR2 is ANQGSEA. The CDR3 sequence is CSVEFSGSEQFF. The CDR3 DNA is TGCAGCGTTGAATTCTCCGGATCGGAGCAGTTCTTC.

The J gene is TRBJ2-1, the V gene TRBV2; D remains unclear. This CDR3 is 14 amino acids long. Germline assignment: CDR1 SNHLY and CDR2 FYNNEI. V lost 4 bases and J 8 bases, leaving 15 bases between the germline ends. CDR3 DNA sequence: TGTGCCAGCAGTGTCTCAGGTTTCGGCGATGAGCAGTTCTTC. Translating it yields CASSVSGFGDEQFF. The full variable domain, with the rest looked up from reference TRBV2 and TRBJ2-1, is EPEVTQTPSHQVTQMGQEVILRCVPISNHLYFYWYRQILGQKVEFLVSFYNNEISEKSEIFDDQFSVERPDGSNFTLKIRSTKLEDSAMYFCASSVSGFGDEQFFGPGTRLTVL.

This clonotype was found once. V is TRBV12-3 or TRBV12-4 and J is TRBJ2-1; 7 bases are shared with TRBD2. The CDR3 is 15 residues long. The V segment lost 1 base and the J segment 4 bases; nucleotides outside the gene matches: 4. CDR3 residues: CASSLDGDYYNEQFF. In DNA form, the CDR3 reads TGTGCCAGCAGTTTAGACGGGGACTATTACAATGAGCAGTTCTTC.

The chain carries TRBV7-9 and TRBJ2-3; no clear D gene. Trimming cost V 4 bases and J 4 bases, with 9 bases left between them. CDR1 SEHNR and CDR2 FQNEAQ come from the germline V gene (reference sequence). This CDR3 is built from 13 residues. In nucleotides, the CDR3 is TGTGCCAGCAGCTCCGGTGGGCCAGATACGCAGTATTTT. It translates to CASSSGGPDTQYF.

The sample holds many counts of this clonotype. J is TRBJ2-7 and V is TRBV4-2, with D perhaps matching TRBD1 (6 bases). The CDR3 is made up of 13 amino acids. CDR1 and CDR2 from the germline V gene are LGHNA and YNFKEQ. V lost 0 bases, J lost 4 bases, and 7 bases lay in between. The CDR3 here is CASSQEQGYEQYF. CDR3 DNA: TGTGCCAGCAGCCAAGAACAGGGTTACGAGCAGTACTTC.

Concerning this clonotype: A single base separates this from a much larger clone, so it may be a read error. The V call is TRBV20-1, the J call TRBJ2-7; 7 nucleotides agree with TRBD1. Judging by the DNA end, TRBJ2-5 fits better; the J call may be wrong. Germline V gene lookup returns CDR1 DFQATT and CDR2 SNEGSKA (reference sequence). CDR3 length equals 15 residues. CDR3 nucleotide sequence: TGCAGTACTAGAGAGCCTACAGGGGAGTTGGAGACCCAGTACTTC. Translating it yields CSTREPTGELETQYF.

This sequence joins TRBV20-1 and TRBJ2-1; D is perhaps TRBD2 (6 bases). V was clipped by 7 bases and J by 7 bases, with 26 bases between them. This CDR3 region has 16 residues. Per the germline V gene, CDR1 is DFQATT and CDR2 is SNEGSKA (reference sequence). CDR3: CSGLFRLVADQNEQFF. CDR3 coding DNA: TGCAGTGGCTTATTTCGGCTCGTAGCGGATCAGAATGAGCAGTTCTTC.

This CDR3 is CSASPSGGANNEQFF. CDR3 DNA: TGCAGTGCTAGCCCTAGCGGGGGGGCCAACAATGAGCAGTTCTTC. V gene TRBV20-1 combines with J gene TRBJ2-1; 12 bases fit TRBD2. The J segment lost 5 bases and the V segment lost 3 bases, leaving 5 bases of the junction unmatched. Germline V lookup: CDR1 DFQATT, CDR2 SNEGSKA (reference sequence). CDR3 length equals 15 residues.

The chain employs TRBV3-1 and TRBJ1-1, with 7 bases fitting TRBD1. The CDR3 loop spans 14 amino acids. V trimming: 5 bases; J trimming: 6 bases; junction bases outside the gene matches: 9. Germline CDR1 reads LGHDT; CDR2 reads YNNKEL (reference sequence). The CDR3 here is CASSSRQGFSEAFF. CDR3 bases: TGTGCCAGCAGCTCGCGACAGGGTTTCTCTGAAGCTTTCTTT. Based on the CDR3 plus reference TRBV3-1 and TRBJ1-1, the full variable domain is DTAVSQTPKYLVTQMGNDKSIKCEQNLGHDTMYWYKQDSKKFLKIMFSYNNKELIINETVPNRFSPKSPDKAHLNLHINSLELGDSAVYFCASSSRQGFSEAFFGQGTRLTVV.

The chain links TRBV9 to TRBJ2-3; D possibly corresponds to TRBD1 (5 bases). The V and J ends lost 4 bases and 2 bases respectively, with 14 bases between them. The CDR3 loop spans 15 amino acids. CDR1 is SGDLS and CDR2 is YYNGEE in the germline V gene. The DNA of the CDR3 is TGTGCCAGCAGCCCCCAAGGGGTGGCCACAGATACGCAGTATTTT. This codes for CASSPQGVATDTQYF.

This chain uses TRBV6-5 with TRBJ2-7, with TRBD1 matching 8 bases. Germline CDR1 MNHEY, CDR2 SVGAGI. Unmatched junction bases numbered 10, after V lost 7 bases and J lost 5 bases. The CDR3 runs to 14 residues. CDR3 region: CASTRQGYRHEQYF. In nucleotides, the CDR3 is TGTGCCAGCACCCGACAGGGGTATCGCCACGAGCAGTACTTC.

This clonotype was seen just once. The V call is TRBV7-2, the J call TRBJ2-7; D call uncertain. Germline V gene sequence: CDR1 SGHTA, CDR2 FQGNSA. This CDR3 spans 14 amino acids. Between the trimmed V and J ends, which lost 0 bases and 0 bases, there was a span of 6 bases. DNA for the CDR3: TGTGCCAGCAGCTTAGCGGTCTACTCCTACGAGCAGTACTTC. As protein: CASSLAVYSYEQYF.

The chain recombines TRBV5-5 with TRBJ1-5; 7 nucleotides match TRBD1. Germline trimming cut 4 bases from V and 4 bases from J; bases unmatched to any gene: 11. This CDR3 comprises 16 residues. Germline V gene sequence: CDR1 SGHKS, CDR2 YYEKEE (reference sequence). The DNA of the CDR3 is TGTGCCAGCAGCCCCTCAACCGGGACAGTTAATCAGCCCCAGCATTTT. It specifies CASSPSTGTVNQPQHF.

This clonotype was seen a few times. The V call is TRBV20-1, the J call TRBJ2-5, with D possibly TRBD2 on 5 matching bases. CDR1 is DFQATT and CDR2 is SNEGSKA in the germline V gene (reference sequence). The CDR3 has 13 residues. The V end lost 5 bases, the J end lost 3 bases, and 13 bases lay between the germline ends. The CDR3 is CSAPGLAKETQYF. CDR3 nucleotide sequence: TGCAGTGCTCCCGGACTGGCCAAAGAGACCCAGTACTTC.

V and J are TRBV18 and TRBJ2-1; D gene unclear. V lost 1 base and J 5 bases, leaving 15 bases between the germline ends. The CDR3 has 16 amino acids. Looked up from germline, CDR1 is KGHSH and CDR2 is LQKENI. CDR3 DNA: TGTGCCAGCTCACCACGTACCCGGGCCCCTAACAATGAGCAGTTCTTC. This translates into CASSPRTRAPNNEQFF.

The CDR3 DNA follows: TGTGCCAGCAGCCCCGGCCGGAGAGCCAAAAACATTCAGTACTTC. As protein: CASSPGRRAKNIQYF. This chain joins TRBV7-9 and TRBJ2-4; D remains unclear. Per germline, CDR1 SEHNR and CDR2 FQNEAQ (reference sequence). CDR3 length equals 15 residues. V was shortened by 5 bases and J by 0 bases, with 11 bases between the two germline ends.